The clone carrying this T cell receptor beta chain was counted a few times. This sample was included in a study of human T cells and chemical hapten exposure. As for the study in general: Recorded diagnoses among the mostly female patients were alopecia areata, totalis or universalis.

The library tagged individual cDNA molecules with unique molecular identifiers. Under the authors' procedure: Samples held a median of approximately 96,000 TCRs, range 23,224–690,600. MiXCR, applied by TCRdb to the RACE reads, yields one record per CDR3 protein. These V and J calls derive from TCRdb rather than the authors' analysis. Here the sample spans 75,000 to 95,000 distinct CDR3 sequences, roughly 11% being singletons. The time point denotes: patch test 2, 6 weeks after DPC sensitization. Treatment meaning: therapeutic diphenylcyclopropenone sensitization with weekly scalp DPC. This CDR3 contains 16 residues. Trimming cost V 2 bases and J 1 base, with 14 bases left between them. Germline V gives CDR1 KGHSH, CDR2 LQKENI.

The J gene is TRBJ1-1, the V gene TRBV18; possibly TRBD1 for D (5 bases). The clonotype comes from a man in his forties or fifties with alopecia areata. Some clones in this sample may be carry-over from other donors' samples. Specimen: whole blood, collected in connection with sensitization to the hapten diphenylcyclopropenone (DPC). In DNA form, the CDR3 reads TGTGCCAGCTCACCAGAAAGACAGAGATCGAACACTGAAGCTTTCTTT. It translates to CASSPERQRSNTEAFF.